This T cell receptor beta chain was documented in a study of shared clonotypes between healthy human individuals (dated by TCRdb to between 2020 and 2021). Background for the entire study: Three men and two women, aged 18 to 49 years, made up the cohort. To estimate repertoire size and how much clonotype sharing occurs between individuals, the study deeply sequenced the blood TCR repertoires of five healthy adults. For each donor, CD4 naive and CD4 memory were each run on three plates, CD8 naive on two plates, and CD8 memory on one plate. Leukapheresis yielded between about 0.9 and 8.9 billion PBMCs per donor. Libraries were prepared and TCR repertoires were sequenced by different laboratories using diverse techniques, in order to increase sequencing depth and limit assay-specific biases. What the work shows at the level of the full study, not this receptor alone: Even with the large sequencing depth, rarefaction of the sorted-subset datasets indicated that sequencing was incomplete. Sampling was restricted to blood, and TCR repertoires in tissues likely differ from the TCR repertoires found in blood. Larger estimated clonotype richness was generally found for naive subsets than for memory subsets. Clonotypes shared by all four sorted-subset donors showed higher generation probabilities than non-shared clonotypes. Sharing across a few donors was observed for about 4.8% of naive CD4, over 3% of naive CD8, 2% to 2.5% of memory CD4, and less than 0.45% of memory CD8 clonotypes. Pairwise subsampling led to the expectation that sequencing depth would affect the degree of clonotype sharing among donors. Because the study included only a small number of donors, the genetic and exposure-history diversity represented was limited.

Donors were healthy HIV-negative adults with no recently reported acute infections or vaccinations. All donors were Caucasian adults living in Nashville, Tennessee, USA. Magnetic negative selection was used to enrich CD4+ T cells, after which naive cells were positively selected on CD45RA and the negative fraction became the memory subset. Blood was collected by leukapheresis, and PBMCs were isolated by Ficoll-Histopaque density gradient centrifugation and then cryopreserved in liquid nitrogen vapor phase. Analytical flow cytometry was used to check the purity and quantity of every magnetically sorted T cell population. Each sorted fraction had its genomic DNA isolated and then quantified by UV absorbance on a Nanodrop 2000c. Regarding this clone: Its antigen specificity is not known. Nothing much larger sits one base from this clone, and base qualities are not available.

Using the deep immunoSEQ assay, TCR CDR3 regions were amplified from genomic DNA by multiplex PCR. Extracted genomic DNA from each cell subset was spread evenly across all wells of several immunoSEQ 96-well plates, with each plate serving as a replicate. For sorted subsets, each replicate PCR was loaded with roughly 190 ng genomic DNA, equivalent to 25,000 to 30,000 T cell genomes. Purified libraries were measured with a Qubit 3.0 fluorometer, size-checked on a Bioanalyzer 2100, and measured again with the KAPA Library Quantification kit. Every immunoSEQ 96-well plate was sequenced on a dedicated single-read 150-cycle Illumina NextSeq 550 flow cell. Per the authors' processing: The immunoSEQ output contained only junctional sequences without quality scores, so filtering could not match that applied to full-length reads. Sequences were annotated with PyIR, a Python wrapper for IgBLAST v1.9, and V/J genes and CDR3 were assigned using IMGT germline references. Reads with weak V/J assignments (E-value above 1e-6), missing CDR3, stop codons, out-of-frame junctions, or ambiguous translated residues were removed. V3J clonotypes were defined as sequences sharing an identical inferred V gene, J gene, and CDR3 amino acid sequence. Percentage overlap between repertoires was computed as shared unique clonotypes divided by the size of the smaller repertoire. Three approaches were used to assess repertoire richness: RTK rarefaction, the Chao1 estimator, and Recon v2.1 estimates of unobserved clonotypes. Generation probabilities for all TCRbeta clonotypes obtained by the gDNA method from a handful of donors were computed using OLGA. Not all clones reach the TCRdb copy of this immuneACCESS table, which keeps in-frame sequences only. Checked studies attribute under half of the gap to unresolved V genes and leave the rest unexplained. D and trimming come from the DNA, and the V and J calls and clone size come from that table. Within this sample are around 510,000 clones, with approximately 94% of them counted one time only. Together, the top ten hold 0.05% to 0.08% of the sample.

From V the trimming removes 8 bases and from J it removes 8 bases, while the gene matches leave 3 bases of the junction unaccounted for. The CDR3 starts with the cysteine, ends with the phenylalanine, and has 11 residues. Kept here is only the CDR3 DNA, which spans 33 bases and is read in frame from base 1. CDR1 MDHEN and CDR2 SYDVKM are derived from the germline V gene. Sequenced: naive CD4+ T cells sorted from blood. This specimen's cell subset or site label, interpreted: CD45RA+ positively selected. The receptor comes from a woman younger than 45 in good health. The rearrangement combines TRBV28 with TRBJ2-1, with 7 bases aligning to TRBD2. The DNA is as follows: TGTGCCAGCCCCCGGGGGGATGAGCAGTTCTTC. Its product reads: CASPRGDEQFF.